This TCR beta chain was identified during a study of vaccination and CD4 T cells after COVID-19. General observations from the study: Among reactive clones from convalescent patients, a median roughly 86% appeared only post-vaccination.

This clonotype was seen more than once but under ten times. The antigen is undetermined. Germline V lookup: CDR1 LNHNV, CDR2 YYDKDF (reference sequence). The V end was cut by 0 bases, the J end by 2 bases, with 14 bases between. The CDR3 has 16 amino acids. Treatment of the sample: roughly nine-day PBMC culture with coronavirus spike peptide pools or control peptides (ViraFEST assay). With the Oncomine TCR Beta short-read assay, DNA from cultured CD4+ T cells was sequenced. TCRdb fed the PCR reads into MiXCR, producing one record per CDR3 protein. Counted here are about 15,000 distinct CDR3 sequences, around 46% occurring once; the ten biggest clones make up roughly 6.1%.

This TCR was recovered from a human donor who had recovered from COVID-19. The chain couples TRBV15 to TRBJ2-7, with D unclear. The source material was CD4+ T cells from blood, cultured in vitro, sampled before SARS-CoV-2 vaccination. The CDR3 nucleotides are TGTGCCACCAGCAGAGATGTAATGGGGAAACCCTACGAGCAGTACTTC. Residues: CATSRDVMGKPYEQYF.